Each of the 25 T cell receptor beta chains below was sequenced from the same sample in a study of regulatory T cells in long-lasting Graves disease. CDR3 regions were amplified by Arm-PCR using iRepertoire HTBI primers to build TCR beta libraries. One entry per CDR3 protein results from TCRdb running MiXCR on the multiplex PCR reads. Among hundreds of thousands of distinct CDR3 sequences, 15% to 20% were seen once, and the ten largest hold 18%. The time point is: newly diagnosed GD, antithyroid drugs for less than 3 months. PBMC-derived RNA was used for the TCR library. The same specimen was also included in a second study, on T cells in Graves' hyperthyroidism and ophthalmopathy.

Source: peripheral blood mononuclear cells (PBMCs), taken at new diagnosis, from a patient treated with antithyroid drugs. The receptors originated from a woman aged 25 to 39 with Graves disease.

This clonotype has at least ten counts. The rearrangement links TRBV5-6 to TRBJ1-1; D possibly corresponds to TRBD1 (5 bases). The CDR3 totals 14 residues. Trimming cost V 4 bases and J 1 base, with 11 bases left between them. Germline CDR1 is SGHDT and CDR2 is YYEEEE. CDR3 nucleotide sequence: TGTGCCAGCAGCACCGGGACGGCGAACACTGAAGCTTTCTTT. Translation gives CASSTGTANTEAFF.

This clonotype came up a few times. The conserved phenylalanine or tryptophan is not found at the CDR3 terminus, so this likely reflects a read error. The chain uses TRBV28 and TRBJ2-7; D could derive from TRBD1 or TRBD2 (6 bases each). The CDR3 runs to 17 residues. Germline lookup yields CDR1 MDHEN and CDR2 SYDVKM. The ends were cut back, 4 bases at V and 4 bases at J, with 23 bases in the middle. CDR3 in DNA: TGTGCCAGCAGTTCGCCTCCGGGGGCTCCTCCTGGATACGAGCAGTACCTC. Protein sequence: CASSSPPGAPPGYEQYL.

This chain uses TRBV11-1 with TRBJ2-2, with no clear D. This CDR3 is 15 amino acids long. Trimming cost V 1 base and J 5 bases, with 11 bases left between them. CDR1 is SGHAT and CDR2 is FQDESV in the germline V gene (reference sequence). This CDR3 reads CASSLGAFITGELFF. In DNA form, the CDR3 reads TGTGCCAGCAGCTTAGGCGCCTTTATAACCGGGGAGCTGTTTTTT.

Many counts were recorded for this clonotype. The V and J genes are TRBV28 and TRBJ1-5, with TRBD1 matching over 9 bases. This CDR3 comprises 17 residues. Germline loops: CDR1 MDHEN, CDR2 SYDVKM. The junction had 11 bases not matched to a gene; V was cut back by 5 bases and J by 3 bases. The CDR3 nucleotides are TGTGCCAGCAGTGTAGCTCCGGGACAGGGTTACAATCAGCCCCAGCATTTT. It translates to CASSVAPGQGYNQPQHF. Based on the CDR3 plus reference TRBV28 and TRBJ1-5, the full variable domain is DVKVTQSSRYLVKRTGEKVFLECVQDMDHENMFWYRQDPGLGLRLIYFSYDVKMKEKGDIPEGYSVSREKKERFSLILESASTNQTSMYLCASSVAPGQGYNQPQHFGDGTRLSIL.

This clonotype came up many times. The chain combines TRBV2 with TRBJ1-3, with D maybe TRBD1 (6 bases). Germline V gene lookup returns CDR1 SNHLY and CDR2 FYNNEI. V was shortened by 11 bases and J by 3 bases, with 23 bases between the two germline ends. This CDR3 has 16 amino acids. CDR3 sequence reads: CASCSGTTLGGNTIYF. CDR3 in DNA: TGTGCCTCCTGCTCCGGGACAACGTTAGGTGGAAACACCATATATTTT.

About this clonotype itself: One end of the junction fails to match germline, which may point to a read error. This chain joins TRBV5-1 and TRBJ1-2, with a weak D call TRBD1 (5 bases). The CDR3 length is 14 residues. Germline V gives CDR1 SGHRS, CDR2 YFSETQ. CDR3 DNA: TGTGCCAGCAGCTTGGACCAGGGTGTGGGTGGCTACACCTTC. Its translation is CASSLDQGVGGYTF.

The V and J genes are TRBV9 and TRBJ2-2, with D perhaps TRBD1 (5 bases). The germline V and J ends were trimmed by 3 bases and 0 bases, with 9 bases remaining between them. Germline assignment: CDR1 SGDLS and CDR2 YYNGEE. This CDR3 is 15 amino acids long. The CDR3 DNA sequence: TGTGCCAGCAGCGGACGACAGCCGAACACCGGGGAGCTGTTTTTT. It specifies CASSGRQPNTGELFF.

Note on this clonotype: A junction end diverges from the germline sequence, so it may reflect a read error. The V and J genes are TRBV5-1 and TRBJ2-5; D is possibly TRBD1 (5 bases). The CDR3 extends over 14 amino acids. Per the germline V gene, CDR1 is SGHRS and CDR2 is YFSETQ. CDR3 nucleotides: TGTGCCAGCGCTCGGCGGCAGGGCGAGGAGACCCAGTACTTC. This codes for CASARRQGEETQYF.

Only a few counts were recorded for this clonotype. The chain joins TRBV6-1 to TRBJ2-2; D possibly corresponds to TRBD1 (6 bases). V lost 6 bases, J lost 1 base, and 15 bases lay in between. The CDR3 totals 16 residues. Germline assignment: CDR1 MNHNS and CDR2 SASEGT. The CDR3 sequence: CASSIGWGQNTGELFF. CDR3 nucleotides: TGTGCCAGCAGCATAGGATGGGGACAGAACACCGGGGAGCTGTTTTTT.

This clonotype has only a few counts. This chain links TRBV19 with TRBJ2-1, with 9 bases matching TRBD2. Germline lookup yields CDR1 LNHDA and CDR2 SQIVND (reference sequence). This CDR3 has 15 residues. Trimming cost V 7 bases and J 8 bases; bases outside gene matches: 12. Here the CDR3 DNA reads TGTGCCAGTACCTTCTATGGCGGGAGGGCCGATGAGCAGTTCTTC. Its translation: CASTFYGGRADEQFF.

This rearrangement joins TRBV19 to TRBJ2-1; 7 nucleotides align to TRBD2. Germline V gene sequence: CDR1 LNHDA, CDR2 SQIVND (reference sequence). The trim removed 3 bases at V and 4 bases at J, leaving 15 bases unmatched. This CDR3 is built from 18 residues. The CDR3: CASSISQGATSPYNEQFF. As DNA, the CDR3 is TGTGCCAGTAGTATCAGCCAGGGCGCGACTAGCCCGTACAATGAGCAGTTCTTC.

CDR3 coding DNA: TGTGCCAGCAAGCTACAGGGGATCACAGATACGCAGTATTTT. Translation: CASKLQGITDTQYF. V is TRBV2 and J is TRBJ2-3, with 7 bases that match TRBD1. Germline lookup yields CDR1 SNHLY and CDR2 FYNNEI. The length of the CDR3 is 14 residues. With 7 bases clipped from V and 2 bases from J, the junction kept 6 bases outside the gene matches.

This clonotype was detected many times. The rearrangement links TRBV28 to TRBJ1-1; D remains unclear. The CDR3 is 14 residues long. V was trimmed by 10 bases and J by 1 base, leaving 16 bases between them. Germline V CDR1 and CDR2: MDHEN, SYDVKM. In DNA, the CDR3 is TGTGCCACCACAATAACACGGACGAACACTGAAGCTTTCTTT. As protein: CATTITRTNTEAFF. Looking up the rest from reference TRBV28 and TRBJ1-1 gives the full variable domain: DVKVTQSSRYLVKRTGEKVFLECVQDMDHENMFWYRQDPGLGLRLIYFSYDVKMKEKGDIPEGYSVSREKKERFSLILESASTNQTSMYLCATTITRTNTEAFFGQGTRLTVV.

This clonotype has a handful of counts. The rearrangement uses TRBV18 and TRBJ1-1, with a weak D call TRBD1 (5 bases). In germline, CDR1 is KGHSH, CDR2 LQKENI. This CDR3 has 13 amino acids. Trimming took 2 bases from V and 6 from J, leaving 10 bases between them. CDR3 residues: CASSPVGVSEAFF. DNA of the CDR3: TGTGCCAGCTCACCAGTAGGGGTGTCTGAAGCTTTCTTT.

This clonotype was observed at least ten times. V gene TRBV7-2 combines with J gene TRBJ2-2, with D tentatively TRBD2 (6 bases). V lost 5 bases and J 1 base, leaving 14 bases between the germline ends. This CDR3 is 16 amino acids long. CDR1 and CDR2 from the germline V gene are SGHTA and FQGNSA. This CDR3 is CASSPPGTGNTGELFF. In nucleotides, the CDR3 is TGTGCCAGCAGCCCACCCGGGACTGGGAACACCGGGGAGCTGTTTTTT.

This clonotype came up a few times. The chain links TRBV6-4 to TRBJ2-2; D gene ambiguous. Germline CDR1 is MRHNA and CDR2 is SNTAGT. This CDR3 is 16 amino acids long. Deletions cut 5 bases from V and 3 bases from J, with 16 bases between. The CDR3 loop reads CASSPDPTRHTGELFF. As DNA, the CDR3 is TGTGCCAGCAGTCCGGACCCGACGCGGCACACCGGGGAGCTGTTTTTT.

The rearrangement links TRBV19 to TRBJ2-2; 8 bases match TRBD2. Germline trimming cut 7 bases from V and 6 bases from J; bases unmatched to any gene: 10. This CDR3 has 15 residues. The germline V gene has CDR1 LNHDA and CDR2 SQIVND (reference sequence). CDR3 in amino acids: CASTPIAGSSGELFF. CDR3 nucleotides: TGTGCCAGTACGCCGATAGCGGGATCTTCCGGGGAGCTGTTTTTT. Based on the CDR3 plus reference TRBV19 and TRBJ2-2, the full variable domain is DGGITQSPKYLFRKEGQNVTLSCEQNLNHDAMYWYRQDPGQGLRLIYYSQIVNDFQKGDIAEGYSVSREKKESFPLTVTSAQKNPTAFYLCASTPIAGSSGELFFGEGSRLTVL.

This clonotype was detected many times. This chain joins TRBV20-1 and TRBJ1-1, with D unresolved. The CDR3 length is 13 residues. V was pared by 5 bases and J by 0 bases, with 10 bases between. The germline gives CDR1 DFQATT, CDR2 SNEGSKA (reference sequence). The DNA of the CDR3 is TGCAGTGCTGCTAGAACTGTGAACACTGAAGCTTTCTTT. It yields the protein CSAARTVNTEAFF.

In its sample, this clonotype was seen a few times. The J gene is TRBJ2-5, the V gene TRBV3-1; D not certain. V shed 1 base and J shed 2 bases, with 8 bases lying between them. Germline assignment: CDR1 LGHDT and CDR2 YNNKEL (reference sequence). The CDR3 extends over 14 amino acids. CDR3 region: CASSQVGRQETQYF. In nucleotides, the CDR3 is TGTGCCAGCAGCCAAGTAGGGCGGCAAGAGACCCAGTACTTC.

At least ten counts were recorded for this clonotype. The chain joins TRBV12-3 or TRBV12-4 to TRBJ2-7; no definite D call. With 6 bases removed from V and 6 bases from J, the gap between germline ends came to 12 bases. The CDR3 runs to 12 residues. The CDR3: CASSRPSGEQYF. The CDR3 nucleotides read TGTGCCAGCAGCCGGCCGTCTGGCGAGCAGTACTTC.

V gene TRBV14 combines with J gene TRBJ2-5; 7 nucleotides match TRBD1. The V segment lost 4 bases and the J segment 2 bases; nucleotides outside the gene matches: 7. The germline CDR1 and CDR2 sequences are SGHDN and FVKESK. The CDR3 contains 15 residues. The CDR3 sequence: CASSLGQLTQETQYF. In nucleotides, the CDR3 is TGTGCCAGCAGCCTGGGACAGCTCACGCAAGAGACCCAGTACTTC. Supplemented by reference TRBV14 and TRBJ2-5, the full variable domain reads EAGVTQFPSHSVIEKGQTVTLRCDPISGHDNLYWYRRVMGKEIKFLLHFVKESKQDESGMPNNRFLAERTGGTYSTLKVQPAELEDSGVYFCASSLGQLTQETQYFGPGTRLLVL.

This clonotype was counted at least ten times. The CDR3 reads CASSFAESGANVLTF. The CDR3 DNA reads as TGTGCCAGCAGCTTCGCGGAATCCGGGGCCAACGTCCTGACTTTC. This chain links TRBV11-2 with TRBJ2-6, with D hard to call. This CDR3 has 15 residues. The germline V gene encodes CDR1 SGHAT and CDR2 FQNNGV. V was shortened by 3 bases and J by 4 bases, with 10 bases between the two germline ends.

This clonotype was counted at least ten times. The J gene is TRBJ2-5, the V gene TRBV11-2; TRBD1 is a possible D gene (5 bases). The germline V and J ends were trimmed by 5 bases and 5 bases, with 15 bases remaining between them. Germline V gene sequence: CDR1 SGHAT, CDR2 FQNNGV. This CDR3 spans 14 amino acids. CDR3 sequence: CASSQGAPRETQYF. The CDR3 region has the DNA TGTGCCAGCAGCCAAGGGGCCCCACGGGAGACCCAGTACTTC.

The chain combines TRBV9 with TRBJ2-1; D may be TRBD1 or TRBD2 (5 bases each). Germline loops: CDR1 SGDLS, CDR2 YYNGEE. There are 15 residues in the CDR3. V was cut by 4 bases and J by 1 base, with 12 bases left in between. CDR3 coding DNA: TGTGCCAGCAGCCTAGAGGGGCGTTCCTACAATGAGCAGTTCTTC. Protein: CASSLEGRSYNEQFF.

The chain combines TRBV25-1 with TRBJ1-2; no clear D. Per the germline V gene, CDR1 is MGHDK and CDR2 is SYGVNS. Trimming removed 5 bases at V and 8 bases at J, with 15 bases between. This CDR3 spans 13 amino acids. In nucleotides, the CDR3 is TGTGCCAGCAGTCCCATGGATTCAAGGGGCTACACCTTC. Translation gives CASSPMDSRGYTF.